The clone carrying this T cell receptor (beta chain) was found a few times. Its antigen is not known. Time point described: pre-sensitization, week 0. Documented treatment: therapeutic diphenylcyclopropenone sensitization with weekly scalp DPC. This sample stems from a study of human T cells and chemical hapten exposure. Study information: DPC (0.01%) was patch tested on the upper back and read at 6 days. Patients, a majority of them female, were diagnosed with alopecia areata, totalis or universalis. Notes on the study in general: TCRs above 1 in 1000 frequency stayed constant with DPC sensitization. PT1 expanded TCR numbers rose with patch test score.

The CDR3 sequence is 13 residues long. V lost 3 bases to trimming and J lost 6 bases, with 11 bases between them. Germline V gives CDR1 MGHDK, CDR2 SYGVNS. TCRdb reprocessed the RACE reads via MiXCR and lists one record per CDR3 protein. The data show some 250,000 distinct CDR3 sequences, around 7% seen once. Sequencing was performed on whole blood, taken in connection with sensitization to the hapten diphenylcyclopropenone (DPC). The chain combines TRBV25-1 with TRBJ1-2; D unresolved. The clonotype was recovered from a young man with alopecia areata. Some clones in this sample may be carry-over from other donors' samples. The CDR3 nucleotides are TGTGCCAGCAGTGAGGGATTCGGGCATGGCTACACCTTC. It specifies CASSEGFGHGYTF.